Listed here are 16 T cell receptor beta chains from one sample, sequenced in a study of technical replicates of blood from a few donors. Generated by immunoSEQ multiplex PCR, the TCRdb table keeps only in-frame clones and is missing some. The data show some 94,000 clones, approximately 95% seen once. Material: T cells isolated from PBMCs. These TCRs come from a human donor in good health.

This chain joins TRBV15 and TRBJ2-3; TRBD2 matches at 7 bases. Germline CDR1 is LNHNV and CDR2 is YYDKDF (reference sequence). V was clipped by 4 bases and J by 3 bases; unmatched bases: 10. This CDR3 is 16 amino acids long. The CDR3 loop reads CATSKKLAVETDTQYF. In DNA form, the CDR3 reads TGTGCCACCAGCAAAAAGCTAGCGGTAGAAACAGATACGCAGTATTTT.

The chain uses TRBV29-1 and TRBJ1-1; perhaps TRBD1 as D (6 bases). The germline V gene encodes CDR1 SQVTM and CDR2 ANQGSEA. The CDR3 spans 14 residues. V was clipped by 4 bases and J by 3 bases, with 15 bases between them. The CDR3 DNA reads TGCAGCGTTGGGGACACGGGGGGAGACACTGAAGCTTTCTTT. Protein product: CSVGDTGGDTEAFF.

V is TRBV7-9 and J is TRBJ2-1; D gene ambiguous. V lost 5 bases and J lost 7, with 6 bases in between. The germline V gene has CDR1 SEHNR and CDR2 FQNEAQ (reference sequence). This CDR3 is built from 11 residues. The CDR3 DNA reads TGTGCCAGCAGCCCAGGAAATGAGCAGTTCTTC. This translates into CASSPGNEQFF.

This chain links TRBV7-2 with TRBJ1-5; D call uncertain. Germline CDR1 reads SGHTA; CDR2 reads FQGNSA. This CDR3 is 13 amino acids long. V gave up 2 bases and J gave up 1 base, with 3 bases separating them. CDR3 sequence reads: CASSLTSNQPQHF. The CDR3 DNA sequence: TGTGCCAGCAGCTTAACAAGCAATCAGCCCCAGCATTTT.

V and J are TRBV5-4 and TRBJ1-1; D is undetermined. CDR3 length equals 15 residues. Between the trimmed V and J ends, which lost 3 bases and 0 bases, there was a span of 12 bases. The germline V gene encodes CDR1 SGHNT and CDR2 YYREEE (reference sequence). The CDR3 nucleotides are TGTGCCAGCAGCTGGGGAGGAGATTTGAACACTGAAGCTTTCTTT. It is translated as CASSWGGDLNTEAFF.

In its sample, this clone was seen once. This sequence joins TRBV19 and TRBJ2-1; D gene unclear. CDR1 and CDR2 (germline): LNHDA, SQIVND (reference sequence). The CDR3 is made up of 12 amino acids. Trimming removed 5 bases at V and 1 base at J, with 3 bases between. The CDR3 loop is CASSESYNEQFF. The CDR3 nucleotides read TGTGCCAGTAGTGAGTCCTACAATGAGCAGTTCTTC.

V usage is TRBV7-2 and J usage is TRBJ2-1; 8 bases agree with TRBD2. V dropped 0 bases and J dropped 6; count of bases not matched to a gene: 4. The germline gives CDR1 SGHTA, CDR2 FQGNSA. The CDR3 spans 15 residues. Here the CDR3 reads CASSLAGGLVNEQFF. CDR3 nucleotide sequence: TGTGCCAGCAGCTTAGCGGGGGGACTAGTCAATGAGCAGTTCTTC. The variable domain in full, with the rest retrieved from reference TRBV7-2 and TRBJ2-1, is GAGVSQSPSNKVTEKGKDVELRCDPISGHTALYWYRQSLGQGLEFLIYFQGNSAPDKSGLPSDRFSAERTGGSVSTLTIQRTQQEDSAVYLCASSLAGGLVNEQFFGPGTRLTVL.

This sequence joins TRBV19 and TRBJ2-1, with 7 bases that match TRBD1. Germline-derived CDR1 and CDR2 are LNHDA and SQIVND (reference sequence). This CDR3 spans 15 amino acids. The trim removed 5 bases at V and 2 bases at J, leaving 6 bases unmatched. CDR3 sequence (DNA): TGTGCCAGTAGTCTAGGGACAGATACCTACAATGAGCAGTTCTTC. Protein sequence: CASSLGTDTYNEQFF.

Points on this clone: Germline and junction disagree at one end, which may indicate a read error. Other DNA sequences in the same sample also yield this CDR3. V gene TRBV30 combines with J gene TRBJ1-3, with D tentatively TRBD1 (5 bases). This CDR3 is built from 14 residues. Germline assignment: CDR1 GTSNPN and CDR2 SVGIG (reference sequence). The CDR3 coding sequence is TGTGCCTGGGCCTGGGGAGGGACTGGAAATACCATATATTTT. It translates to CAWAWGGTGNTIYF. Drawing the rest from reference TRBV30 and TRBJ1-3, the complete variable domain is SQTIHQWPATLVQPVGSPLSLECTVEGTSNPNLYWYRQAAGRGLQLLFYSVGIGQISSEVPQNLSASRPQDRQFILSSKKLLLSDSGFYLCAWAWGGTGNTIYFGEGSWLTVV.

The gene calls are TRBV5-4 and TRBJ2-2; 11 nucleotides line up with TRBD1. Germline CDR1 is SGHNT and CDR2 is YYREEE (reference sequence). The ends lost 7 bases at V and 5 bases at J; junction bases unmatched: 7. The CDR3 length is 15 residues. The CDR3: CASGEGTGGTGELFF. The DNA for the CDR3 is TGTGCCAGCGGAGAGGGGACAGGGGGGACCGGGGAGCTGTTTTTT.

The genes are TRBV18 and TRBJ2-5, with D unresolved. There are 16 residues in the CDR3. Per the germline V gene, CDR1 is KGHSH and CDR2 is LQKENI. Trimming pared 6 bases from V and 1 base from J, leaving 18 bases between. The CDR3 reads CASSPVIEDSQETQYF. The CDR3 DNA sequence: TGTGCCAGCTCCCCGGTCATAGAAGACTCCCAAGAGACCCAGTACTTC.

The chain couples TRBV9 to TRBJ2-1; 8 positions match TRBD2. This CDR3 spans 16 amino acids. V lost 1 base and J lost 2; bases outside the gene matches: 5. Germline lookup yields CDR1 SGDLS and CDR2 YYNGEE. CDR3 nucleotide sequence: TGTGCCAGCAGCGTAAACCGGGAGGGTACCTACAATGAGCAGTTCTTC. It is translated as CASSVNREGTYNEQFF.

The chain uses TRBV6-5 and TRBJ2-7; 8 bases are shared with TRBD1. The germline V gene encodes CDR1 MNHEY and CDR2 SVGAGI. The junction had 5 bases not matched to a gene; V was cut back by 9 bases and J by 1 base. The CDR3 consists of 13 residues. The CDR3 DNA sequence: TGTGCCAGTCAGGGGGCTGTGTCCTACGAGCAGTACTTC. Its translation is CASQGAVSYEQYF.

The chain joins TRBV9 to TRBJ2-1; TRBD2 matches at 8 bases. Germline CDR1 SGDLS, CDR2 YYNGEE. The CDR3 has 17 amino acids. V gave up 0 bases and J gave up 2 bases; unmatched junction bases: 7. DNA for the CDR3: TGTGCCAGCAGCGTAGAGGGCGGGGGGACCCCCTACAATGAGCAGTTCTTC. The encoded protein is CASSVEGGGTPYNEQFF.

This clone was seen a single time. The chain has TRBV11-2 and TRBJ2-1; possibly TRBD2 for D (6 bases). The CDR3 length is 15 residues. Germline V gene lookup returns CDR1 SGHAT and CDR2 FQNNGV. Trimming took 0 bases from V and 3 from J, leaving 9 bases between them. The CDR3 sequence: CASSLEGLDYNEQFF. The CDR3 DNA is TGTGCCAGCAGCTTAGAGGGACTGGACTACAATGAGCAGTTCTTC.

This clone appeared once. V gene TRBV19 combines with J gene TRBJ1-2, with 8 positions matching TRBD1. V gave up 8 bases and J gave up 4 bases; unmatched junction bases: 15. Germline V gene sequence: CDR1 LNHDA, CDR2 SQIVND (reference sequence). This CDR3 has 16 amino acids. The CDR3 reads CASRTGGKSFGYGYTF. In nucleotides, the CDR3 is TGTGCCAGTCGAACAGGGGGAAAGAGTTTTGGCTATGGCTACACCTTC.